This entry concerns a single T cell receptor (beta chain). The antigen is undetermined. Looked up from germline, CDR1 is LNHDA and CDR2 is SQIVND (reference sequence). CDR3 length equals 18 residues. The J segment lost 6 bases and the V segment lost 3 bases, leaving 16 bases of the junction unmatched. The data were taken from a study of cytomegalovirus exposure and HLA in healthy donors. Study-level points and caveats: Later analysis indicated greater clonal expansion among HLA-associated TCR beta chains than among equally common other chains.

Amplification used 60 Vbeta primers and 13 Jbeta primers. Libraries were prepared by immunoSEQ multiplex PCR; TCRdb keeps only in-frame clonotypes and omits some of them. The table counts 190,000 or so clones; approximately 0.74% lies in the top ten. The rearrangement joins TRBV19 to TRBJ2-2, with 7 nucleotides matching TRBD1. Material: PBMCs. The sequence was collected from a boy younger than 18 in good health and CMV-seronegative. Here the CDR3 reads CASSILGQGVLTAGELFF. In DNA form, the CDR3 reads TGTGCCAGTAGTATTCTAGGGCAGGGGGTTCTAACGGCCGGGGAGCTGTTTTTT.